Shown below are 3 T cell receptor beta chains from a single sample sequenced in a study of blood T cells in healthy people across ages. Using a J-beta primer mix together with a sample-barcoded 5' primer, a second PCR was run for about 6 to 11 cycles. TCRdb reprocessed the 5' RACE reads via MiXCR and lists one record per CDR3 protein. The repertoire has 720,000 or so distinct CDR3 sequences, 40% to 45% of them found once; the top ten carry about 30%. The sample was blood. Receptor source: a man older than 75 in good health.

This clonotype was seen a handful of times. This chain uses TRBV6-5 with TRBJ2-7, with no clear D. CDR1 is MNHEY and CDR2 is SVGAGI in the germline V gene. The ends were cut back, 6 bases at V and 0 bases at J, with 15 bases in the middle. The CDR3 extends over 15 amino acids. CDR3 bases: TGTGCCAGCAGCCGCTACAGTCTTAGCTCCTACGAGCAGTACTTC. Translation: CASSRYSLSSYEQYF.

A few counts support this clonotype. J is TRBJ1-1 and V is TRBV2; 8 bases fit TRBD1. V was clipped by 6 bases and J by 2 bases; unmatched bases: 5. Germline V CDR1 and CDR2: SNHLY, FYNNEI. The CDR3 contains 14 residues. CDR3 nucleotide sequence: TGTGCCAGCAGGGCAGGACAGGGTAACACTGAAGCTTTCTTT. Amino acids: CASRAGQGNTEAFF.

The gene calls are TRBV30 and TRBJ2-3; unclear D gene. The CDR3 is 11 amino acids. Germline V gene data show CDR1 as GTSNPN and CDR2 as SVGIG (reference sequence). Trimming pared 2 bases from V and 0 bases from J, leaving 0 bases between. CDR3 region: CAWSSTDTQYF. The CDR3 DNA sequence: TGTGCCTGGAGTAGCACAGATACGCAGTATTTT.